Presented here are 24 T cell receptor beta chains from one specimen sequenced in a study of blood T cells in healthy people across ages. It was with a sample-barcoded 5' primer and a J-beta primer mix that a second PCR of roughly 6 to 11 cycles was run. TCRdb recomputed calls from the 5' RACE reads with MiXCR, one row per CDR3 protein. The repertoire consists of hundreds of thousands of distinct CDR3 sequences, with around 21% occurring once and the leading ten covering under 4%. Sequencing was done on a sample of blood. The receptors were sampled from a man between 70 and 80 years old in good health.

The chain uses TRBV2 and TRBJ1-1; the match to TRBD1 covers 8 bases. The CDR3 has 14 amino acids. V lost 6 bases, J lost 5 bases, and 8 bases stayed unmatched. Germline lookup yields CDR1 SNHLY and CDR2 FYNNEI. CDR3 loop: CASRGNRGRTEAFF. The DNA of the CDR3 is TGTGCCAGCAGGGGAAACAGGGGGAGGACTGAAGCTTTCTTT.

CDR3 nucleotides: TGCGCCAGCAGCCAACCTCGTGGGGGCGAGTTATCTGGGGCCAACGTCCTGACTTTC. The encoded protein is CASSQPRGGELSGANVLTF. The chain has TRBV4-1 and TRBJ2-6; tentatively, D is TRBD1 (6 bases). Germline-derived CDR1 and CDR2 are MGHRA and YSYEKL. The V end was cut by 2 bases, the J end by 1 base, with 18 bases between. This CDR3 region has 19 residues.

This clonotype showed up just a few times. An end of the junction differs from the germline gene, which may be a read error. This sequence joins TRBV5-1 and TRBJ2-1, with TRBD1 matching over 10 bases. Germline loops: CDR1 SGHRS, CDR2 YFSETQ. CDR3 length: 16 amino acids. The DNA for the CDR3 is TGCGCCGGCAGCTTGGCCGGGACAGGGGTGGACAATGAGCAGTTCTTC. This sequence encodes CAGSLAGTGVDNEQFF.

This clonotype was observed a handful of times. The V call is TRBV5-1, the J call TRBJ2-1, with TRBD2 identical over 12 bases. Looked up from germline, CDR1 is SGHRS and CDR2 is YFSETQ. J was trimmed by 6 bases and V by 1 base; bases with no gene match: 5. The CDR3 spans 16 residues. This CDR3 reads CASSLPRLAGVNEQFF. For the CDR3, the DNA is TGCGCCAGCAGCTTGCCCCGACTAGCGGGGGTCAATGAGCAGTTCTTC.

The chain combines TRBV12-3 or TRBV12-4 with TRBJ2-1, with TRBD2 identical over 15 bases. This CDR3 has 16 residues. V lost 6 bases, J lost 7 bases, and 7 bases stayed unmatched. CDR3: CASRGGLAGGGNEQFF. DNA for the CDR3: TGTGCCAGCAGGGGGGGACTAGCGGGAGGTGGTAATGAGCAGTTCTTC.

Ten or more counts support this clonotype. The chain combines TRBV6-6 with TRBJ1-6, with D uncertain. This CDR3 region has 15 residues. CDR1 and CDR2 (germline): MNHNY, SVGAGI (reference sequence). With 8 bases removed from V and 9 bases from J, the gap between germline ends came to 20 bases. The CDR3 DNA follows: TGTGCCAGCTTCCCCCGGGAGTCTTCGAGTTCACCCCTCCACTTT. Amino acid sequence: CASFPRESSSSPLHF.

This clonotype occurred many times. The chain employs TRBV7-9 and TRBJ2-5; 8 bases are a match to TRBD2. The DNA matches TRBJ2-1 better at its end, which makes the J call doubtful. The germline CDR1 and CDR2 sequences are SEHNR and FQNEAQ (reference sequence). The length of the CDR3 is 17 residues. CDR3 sequence: CASSYGPRQRESNEQFF. For the CDR3, the DNA is TGTGCCAGCAGCTATGGTCCCAGGCAGCGGGAGAGTAATGAGCAGTTCTTC.

This clonotype turned up a few times. Germline is not matched at one junction end, which may reflect a read error. The chain uses TRBV3-1 and TRBJ2-5, with 9 bases lining up with TRBD2. Germline loops: CDR1 LGHDT, CDR2 YNNKEL (reference sequence). This CDR3 spans 12 amino acids. The CDR3 sequence is CASSELSGSTGF. The CDR3 DNA is TGTGCCAGCAGCGAACTTAGCGGGAGTACAGGCTTC.

The chain joins TRBV6-5 to TRBJ1-1, with no clear D. There are 16 residues in the CDR3. CDR1 is MNHEY and CDR2 is SVGAGI in the germline V gene. V was pared by 4 bases and J by 5 bases, with 20 bases between. CDR3 DNA sequence: TGTGCCAGCAGTTTAACCCCCTGGGAGGGAGGAACTGAAGCTTTCTTT. It codes for CASSLTPWEGGTEAFF.

This clonotype was observed a handful of times. The chain links TRBV12-5 to TRBJ2-5; 11 nucleotides match TRBD2. Germline-derived CDR1 and CDR2 are LGHNT and FRNRAP. With 1 base clipped from V and 1 base from J, the junction kept 5 bases outside the gene matches. This CDR3 spans 17 amino acids. Written as DNA, the CDR3 is TGTGCTAGTGGTTTGGATCGTGGACTAGCGGGCCAAGAGACCCAGTACTTC. It translates to CASGLDRGLAGQETQYF.

This clonotype has a count of ten or more. The CDR3 region has the DNA TGTGCCACCAGTGATTTTCCGGGACTAGCGGGCCAGACCTACAATGAGCAGTTCTTC. This sequence encodes CATSDFPGLAGQTYNEQFF. This rearrangement joins TRBV24-1 to TRBJ2-1; TRBD2 matches at 12 bases. Germline CDR1 and CDR2: KGHDR and SFDVKD. J lost 2 bases, V lost 1 base, and 8 bases had no gene match. This CDR3 region has 19 residues.

Details on this clonotype: Mismatch with germline at one junction end may stem from a read error. J is TRBJ2-5 and V is TRBV5-1, with a possible D match to TRBD2 (5 bases). There are 16 residues in the CDR3. Germline values: CDR1 SGHRS, CDR2 YFSETQ. CDR3 protein: CASSLGSSGPPETQYF. CDR3 DNA: TGCGCTAGCAGCTTGGGCTCCAGCGGTCCCCCGGAGACCCAGTACTTC.

The rearrangement links TRBV29-1 to TRBJ2-1; perhaps TRBD2 as D (5 bases). CDR1 is SQVTM and CDR2 is ANQGSEA in the germline V gene. CDR3 length: 15 residues. With 3 bases removed from V and 0 bases from J, the gap between germline ends came to 12 bases. CDR3 in DNA: TGCAGCGTTGACCTGACGGGGAGCTCCTACAATGAGCAGTTCTTC. Its translation: CSVDLTGSSYNEQFF.

About this clonotype itself: Germline and junction disagree at one end, which may indicate a read error. V is TRBV12-3 or TRBV12-4 and J is TRBJ2-3, with 8 bases aligning to TRBD2. This CDR3 region has 15 residues. The CDR3 loop is CAIGRERESTDAQYF. In DNA form, the CDR3 reads TGTGCCATCGGACGCGAGCGGGAGAGCACAGATGCGCAGTATTTT.

In this sample, this clonotype turned up a few times. The CDR3: CASSTTGPEAFF. The DNA of the CDR3 is TGCGCCAGCAGCACGACAGGTCCAGAAGCTTTCTTT. The V and J genes are TRBV5-1 and TRBJ1-1; possibly TRBD1 for D (6 bases). The V gene's germline CDR1 is SGHRS and CDR2 YFSETQ. Trimming cost V 4 bases and J 8 bases, with 12 bases left between them. The CDR3 has 12 amino acids. Together with reference TRBV5-1 and TRBJ1-1, the CDR3 gives the full variable domain: KAGVTQTPRYLIKTRGQQVTLSCSPISGHRSVSWYQQTPGQGLQFLFEYFSETQRNKGNFPGRFSGRQFSNSRSEMNVSTLELGDSALYLCASSTTGPEAFFGQGTRLTVV.

The V and J genes are TRBV10-3 and TRBJ1-2; no firm D call. The CDR3 loop spans 15 amino acids. Trimming took off 4 bases at V and 1 base at J, with 13 bases between the two ends. Germline V CDR1 and CDR2: ENHRY, SYGVKD. The CDR3 sequence is CAISGLGGLNYGYTF. CDR3 DNA sequence: TGTGCCATCAGTGGATTGGGCGGCCTTAACTATGGCTACACCTTC.

In its sample, this clonotype was seen a few times. This chain uses TRBV7-9 with TRBJ1-5; D unresolved. Trimming shortened V by 1 base and J by 7 bases, and 14 bases separated the two germline ends. Germline loops: CDR1 SEHNR, CDR2 FQNEAQ (reference sequence). CDR3 length: 15 amino acids. The CDR3 region is CASSLGIAGGQPQHF. As DNA, the CDR3 is TGTGCCAGCAGCTTAGGAATAGCAGGCGGGCAGCCCCAGCATTTT. The full variable domain, completed using reference TRBV7-9 and TRBJ1-5, is DTGVSQNPRHKITKRGQNVTFRCDPISEHNRLYWYRQTLGQGPEFLTYFQNEAQLEKSRLLSDRFSAERPKGSFSTLEIQRTEQGDSAMYLCASSLGIAGGQPQHFGDGTRLSIL.

This clonotype was detected only a few times. The V and J genes are TRBV3-1 and TRBJ2-1; D is unclear. CDR3 length equals 14 residues. Trimming removed 1 base at V and 8 bases at J, with 12 bases between. Germline lookup yields CDR1 LGHDT and CDR2 YNNKEL (reference sequence). DNA for the CDR3: TGTGCCAGCAGCCAAGCTATGGCGCGTGATGAGCAGTTCTTC. Amino acids: CASSQAMARDEQFF.

This clonotype was seen a few times. The chain uses TRBV6-5 and TRBJ2-1; 7 nucleotides agree with TRBD2. From germline, CDR1 is MNHEY and CDR2 SVGAGI. The CDR3 contains 17 residues. J lost 2 bases, V lost 0 bases, and 7 bases had no gene match. The CDR3 DNA reads TGTGCCAGCAGTTACTCGACGGGCGGGAGAGCCTACAATGAGCAGTTCTTC. Its protein product is CASSYSTGGRAYNEQFF.

This clonotype was seen a handful of times. The chain recombines TRBV21-1 with TRBJ2-4; TRBD1, the D gene given by the table, was not confirmed from the DNA. TRBV21-1 is a listed pseudogene. The CDR3 sequence is 17 residues long. This CDR3 reads CASSKDSRDRAKNIQYF. DNA of the CDR3: TGTGCCAGCAGCAAAGACTCGAGGGACAGGGCCAAAAACATTCAGTACTTC.

The sample holds a few counts of this clonotype. The rearrangement uses TRBV6-1 and TRBJ1-4; 9 bases map to TRBD1. The V and J ends lost 6 bases and 0 bases, in that order; junction bases with no gene match: 17. This CDR3 comprises 20 residues. Germline V CDR1 and CDR2: MNHNS, SASEGT. For the CDR3, the DNA is TGTGCCAGCAGACCACCGGGCGGGACAGGGCTTTATGCAACTAATGAAAAACTGTTTTTT. Protein sequence: CASRPPGGTGLYATNEKLFF.

Here the CDR3 DNA reads TGTGCCAGCAGCCAAGGCAGGAGGTCCTACGAGCAGTACTTC. Its translation is CASSQGRRSYEQYF. The V call is TRBV3-1, the J call TRBJ2-7; maybe TRBD2 (5 bases). Germline V lookup: CDR1 LGHDT, CDR2 YNNKEL (reference sequence). This CDR3 contains 14 residues. Trimming removed 1 base from V and 1 base from J, with 8 bases in between.

This rearrangement joins TRBV7-3 to TRBJ2-6; 7 bases align to TRBD1. The V segment lost 5 bases and the J segment 11 bases; nucleotides outside the gene matches: 6. Germline CDR1 SGHTA, CDR2 FQGTGA. This CDR3 spans 13 amino acids. CDR3 sequence reads: CASSQTGRDVLTF. CDR3 nucleotide sequence: TGTGCCAGCAGCCAGACAGGGAGAGACGTCCTGACTTTC.

This clonotype has more than one count but fewer than ten. The chain carries TRBV20-1 and TRBJ2-5; D call uncertain. CDR1 and CDR2 from the germline V gene are DFQATT and SNEGSKA (reference sequence). The CDR3 has 14 amino acids. V dropped 5 bases and J dropped 1 base, with 14 bases sitting between them. The DNA of the CDR3 is TGCAGTGCTCCCCCGGACCCACCCCAAGAGACCCAGTACTTC. It encodes CSAPPDPPQETQYF.